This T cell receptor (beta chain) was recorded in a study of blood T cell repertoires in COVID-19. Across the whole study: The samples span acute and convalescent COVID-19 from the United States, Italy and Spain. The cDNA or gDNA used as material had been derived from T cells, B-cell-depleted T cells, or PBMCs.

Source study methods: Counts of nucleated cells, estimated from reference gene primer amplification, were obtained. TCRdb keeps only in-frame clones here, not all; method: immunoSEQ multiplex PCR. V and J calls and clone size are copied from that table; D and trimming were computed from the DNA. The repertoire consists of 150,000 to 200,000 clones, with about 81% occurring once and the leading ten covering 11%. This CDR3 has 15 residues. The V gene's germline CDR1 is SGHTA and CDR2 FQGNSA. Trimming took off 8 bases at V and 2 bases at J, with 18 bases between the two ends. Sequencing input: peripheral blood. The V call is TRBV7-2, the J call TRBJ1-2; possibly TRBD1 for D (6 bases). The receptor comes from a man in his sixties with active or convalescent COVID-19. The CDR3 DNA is TGTGCCAGCTCCCGGGGGGGGGCGGAGAACTATGGCTACACCTTC. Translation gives CASSRGGAENYGYTF.